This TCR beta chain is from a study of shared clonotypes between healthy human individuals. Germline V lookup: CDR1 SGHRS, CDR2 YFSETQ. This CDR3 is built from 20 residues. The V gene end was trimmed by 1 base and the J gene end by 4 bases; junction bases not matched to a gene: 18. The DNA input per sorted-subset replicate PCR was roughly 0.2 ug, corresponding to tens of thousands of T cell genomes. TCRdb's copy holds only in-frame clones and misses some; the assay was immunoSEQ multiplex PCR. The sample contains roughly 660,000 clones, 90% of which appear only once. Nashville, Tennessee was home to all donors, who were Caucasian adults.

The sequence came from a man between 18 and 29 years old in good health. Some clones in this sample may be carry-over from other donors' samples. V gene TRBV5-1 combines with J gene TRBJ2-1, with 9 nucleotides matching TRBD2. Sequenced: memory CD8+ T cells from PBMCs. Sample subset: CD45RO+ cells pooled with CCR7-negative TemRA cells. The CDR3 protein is CASSLRASGTTLDGYNEQFF. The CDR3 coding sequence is TGCGCCAGCAGCTTGAGGGCTAGCGGGACGACCCTCGACGGTTACAATGAGCAGTTCTTC.